These 32 T cell receptor beta chains share one sample of origin, sequenced in a study of technical replicates of blood from a few donors (dated by TCRdb to about 2017). The library relied on the immunoSEQ multiplex PCR assay. Drawn from immuneACCESS, this table holds only the in-frame rearrangements with V and J called that TCRdb kept. Clones are partly lost; checked studies trace under half to an unresolved V gene and leave the rest unexplained. The sample yields 76,000 or so clones; about 91% were counted once. The top ten constitute about 0.25% of the sample. Sequencing was carried out using T cells isolated from PBMCs. The source is a human donor in good health.

V and J are TRBV6-5 and TRBJ2-7; TRBD2 aligns across 8 bases. The CDR3 length is 15 residues. Germline V gene data show CDR1 as MNHEY and CDR2 as SVGAGI. J was trimmed by 3 bases and V by 4 bases; bases with no gene match: 8. The CDR3 protein is CASSSEREMRYEQYF. The CDR3 bases are TGTGCCAGCAGTTCTGAGCGGGAGATGCGCTACGAGCAGTACTTC.

This chain connects TRBV7-9 to TRBJ2-2; D remains ambiguous. The V end was cut by 5 bases, the J end by 1 base, with 5 bases between. This CDR3 has 13 residues. Germline V gene sequence: CDR1 SEHNR, CDR2 FQNEAQ (reference sequence). The CDR3 loop reads CASSGLNTGELFF. The CDR3 nucleotides are TGTGCCAGCAGCGGCCTGAACACCGGGGAGCTGTTTTTT.

J is TRBJ2-3 and V is TRBV5-4; 10 positions match TRBD2. CDR1 SGHNT and CDR2 YYREEE come from the germline V gene (reference sequence). The J segment lost 2 bases and the V segment lost 1 base, leaving 7 bases of the junction unmatched. The CDR3 spans 17 residues. The CDR3 is CASSLYFSGRTTDTQYF. The CDR3 DNA reads as TGTGCCAGCAGCTTGTATTTTAGCGGGAGGACCACAGATACGCAGTATTTT.

This rearrangement joins TRBV27 to TRBJ2-6; no definite D call. The CDR3 spans 14 residues. The germline CDR1 and CDR2 sequences are MNHEY and SMNVEV (reference sequence). Trimming took 7 bases from V and 2 from J, leaving 9 bases between them. The CDR3 is CASNKNPGANVLTF. In DNA, the CDR3 is TGTGCCAGCAATAAAAATCCTGGGGCCAACGTCCTGACTTTC.

This sequence joins TRBV10-1 and TRBJ2-3; 7 nucleotides agree with TRBD1. V shed 5 bases, J shed 0 bases, and the junction held 8 bases outside the gene matches. The CDR3 has 16 amino acids. CDR1 and CDR2 (germline): WNHNN, SYGVQD (reference sequence). The chain's CDR3 is CASSKTGTVSTDTQYF. CDR3 DNA sequence: TGCGCCAGCAGTAAGACCGGGACAGTAAGCACAGATACGCAGTATTTT.

V usage is TRBV7-6 and J usage is TRBJ2-7; 10 positions agree with TRBD1. Per germline, CDR1 SGHVS and CDR2 FNYEAQ. This CDR3 has 15 amino acids. The J segment lost 1 base and the V segment lost 4 bases, leaving 4 bases of the junction unmatched. This CDR3 is CASSSGGQGSYEQYF. CDR3 bases: TGTGCCAGCAGCTCAGGGGGACAGGGGTCCTACGAGCAGTACTTC.

The chain is built from TRBV30 and TRBJ1-1; weak D call: TRBD1 (5 bases). Trimming took 0 bases from V and 5 from J, leaving 13 bases between them. This CDR3 region has 14 residues. Germline-derived CDR1 and CDR2 are GTSNPN and SVGIG (reference sequence). The CDR3 sequence is CAWSVLSGGTEAFF. Written as DNA, the CDR3 is TGTGCCTGGAGTGTACTTTCGGGGGGAACTGAAGCTTTCTTT. The full variable domain, completed using reference TRBV30 and TRBJ1-1, is SQTIHQWPATLVQPVGSPLSLECTVEGTSNPNLYWYRQAAGRGLQLLFYSVGIGQISSEVPQNLSASRPQDRQFILSSKKLLLSDSGFYLCAWSVLSGGTEAFFGQGTRLTVV.

V gene TRBV29-1 combines with J gene TRBJ2-7, with a possible D match to TRBD2 (6 bases). Trimming pared 1 base from V and 6 bases from J, leaving 13 bases between. CDR1 is SQVTM, CDR2 ANQGSEA, per germline. The CDR3 length is 13 residues. Written as DNA, the CDR3 is TGCAGCGTTGAAGGGAGGGCCTTAGGCGAGCAGTACTTC. This gives the protein CSVEGRALGEQYF.

The chain combines TRBV2 with TRBJ2-1; 16 nucleotides agree with TRBD2. This CDR3 region has 19 residues. Germline loops: CDR1 SNHLY, CDR2 FYNNEI. V was clipped by 6 bases and J by 0 bases; unmatched bases: 8. The CDR3 spells CASRRRGLAGGTSYNEQFF. The CDR3 DNA sequence: TGTGCCAGCAGGCGGAGGGGACTAGCGGGAGGGACCTCCTACAATGAGCAGTTCTTC. The entire variable domain, with the rest obtained from reference TRBV2 and TRBJ2-1, is as follows: EPEVTQTPSHQVTQMGQEVILRCVPISNHLYFYWYRQILGQKVEFLVSFYNNEISEKSEIFDDQFSVERPDGSNFTLKIRSTKLEDSAMYFCASRRRGLAGGTSYNEQFFGPGTRLTVL.

For this clone: At one end the junction does not follow the germline gene, possibly because of a read error. CDR3 region: CASSGPGGRGKF. DNA of the CDR3: TGTGCCAGCAGCGGACCGGGAGGGAGGGGGAAATTT. The chain combines TRBV7-8 with TRBJ1-1, with D possibly being TRBD1 (6 bases). The V gene's germline CDR1 is SGHVS and CDR2 FQNEAQ. The CDR3 is 12 amino acids.

J is TRBJ1-5 and V is TRBV7-2; D not resolved. V was clipped by 1 base and J by 4 bases, with 5 bases between them. This CDR3 region has 13 residues. Germline V gene data show CDR1 as SGHTA and CDR2 as FQGNSA. CDR3 region: CASSLDRNQPQHF. CDR3 nucleotide sequence: TGTGCCAGCAGCTTAGACAGAAATCAGCCCCAGCATTTT.

The chain joins TRBV7-9 to TRBJ1-1; 7 nucleotides align to TRBD1. In germline, CDR1 is SEHNR, CDR2 FQNEAQ (reference sequence). The CDR3 covers 14 residues. V shed 5 bases, J shed 5 bases, and the junction held 8 bases outside the gene matches. The CDR3 coding sequence is TGTGCCAGCAGCCGTAGGGACAGAGGAACTGAAGCTTTCTTT. Translating gives CASSRRDRGTEAFF.

The V call is TRBV5-1, the J call TRBJ1-2; D possibly corresponds to TRBD1 (5 bases). V was pared by 1 base and J by 4 bases, with 17 bases between. CDR1 is SGHRS, CDR2 YFSETQ, per germline. The CDR3 covers 16 residues. The CDR3 coding sequence is TGCGCCAGCAGCTTGTCCGTGGCAGGGTCGGCCTATGGCTACACCTTC. Amino acids: CASSLSVAGSAYGYTF. Filled out from reference TRBV5-1 and TRBJ1-2, the complete variable domain reads KAGVTQTPRYLIKTRGQQVTLSCSPISGHRSVSWYQQTPGQGLQFLFEYFSETQRNKGNFPGRFSGRQFSNSRSEMNVSTLELGDSALYLCASSLSVAGSAYGYTFGSGTRLTVV.

This chain uses TRBV28 with TRBJ1-1; D gene unclear. The CDR3 is made up of 14 amino acids. V was clipped by 5 bases and J by 1 base, with 11 bases between them. Germline CDR1 and CDR2: MDHEN and SYDVKM. In nucleotides, the CDR3 is TGTGCCAGCAGTCGAGGAGACTCGAACACTGAAGCTTTCTTT. The encoded protein is CASSRGDSNTEAFF.

V gene TRBV11-3 combines with J gene TRBJ1-1; a possible D gene is TRBD1 (6 bases). Trimming took off 2 bases at V and 0 bases at J, with 16 bases between the two ends. CDR1 and CDR2 from the germline V gene are SGHNT and YENEEA. There are 17 residues in the CDR3. The CDR3 reads CASSLRGHLFMNTEAFF. The CDR3 DNA reads TGTGCCAGCAGCTTAAGGGGACACCTTTTTATGAACACTGAAGCTTTCTTT. Full variable domain (rest looked up from reference TRBV11-3 and TRBJ1-1): EAGVVQSPRYKIIEKKQPVAFWCNPISGHNTLYWYLQNLGQGPELLIRYENEEAVDDSQLPKDRFSAERLKGVDSTLKIQPAELGDSAVYLCASSLRGHLFMNTEAFFGQGTRLTVV.

The V gene is TRBV7-9, the J gene TRBJ2-5, with D maybe TRBD2 (5 bases). V gave up 3 bases and J gave up 7 bases, with 21 bases separating them. The CDR3 loop spans 16 amino acids. Germline CDR1 is SEHNR and CDR2 is FQNEAQ (reference sequence). The CDR3 here is CASSLKGVGSIRTQYF. The CDR3 DNA follows: TGTGCCAGCAGCTTGAAGGGAGTAGGGTCGATACGGACCCAGTACTTC.

This sequence joins TRBV7-9 and TRBJ1-4; 7 bases fit TRBD1. CDR1 is SEHNR and CDR2 is FQNEAQ in the germline V gene (reference sequence). V lost 4 bases to trimming and J lost 5 bases; unmatched junction nucleotides: 7. This CDR3 spans 15 amino acids. CDR3 protein: CASSSNYRGNEKLFF. The CDR3 DNA is TGTGCCAGCAGCTCTAATTACAGGGGAAATGAAAAACTGTTTTTT. The whole variable domain, filled in from reference TRBV7-9 and TRBJ1-4, reads DTGVSQNPRHKITKRGQNVTFRCDPISEHNRLYWYRQTLGQGPEFLTYFQNEAQLEKSRLLSDRFSAERPKGSFSTLEIQRTEQGDSAMYLCASSSNYRGNEKLFFGSGTQLSVL.

The V and J genes are TRBV9 and TRBJ1-6; a weak D match, TRBD1 (6 bases). Looked up from germline, CDR1 is SGDLS and CDR2 is YYNGEE. The germline V and J ends were trimmed by 2 bases and 9 bases, with 18 bases remaining between them. This CDR3 spans 16 amino acids. DNA for the CDR3: TGTGCCAGCAGCGTTCAGGGGACAACAGCAGGTTCACCCCTCCACTTT. Its protein product is CASSVQGTTAGSPLHF.

The chain combines TRBV29-1 with TRBJ2-1; D not resolved. CDR3 length: 13 amino acids. With 0 bases removed from V and 5 bases from J, the gap between germline ends came to 8 bases. Looked up from germline, CDR1 is SQVTM and CDR2 is ANQGSEA. This chain's CDR3 is CSVEDRLDNEQFF. The CDR3 nucleotides are TGCAGCGTTGAAGATCGTCTAGACAATGAGCAGTTCTTC.

The V and J genes are TRBV7-9 and TRBJ2-3, with D possibly being TRBD2 (5 bases). This CDR3 is 15 amino acids long. The germline V gene has CDR1 SEHNR and CDR2 FQNEAQ (reference sequence). V was clipped by 1 base and J by 0 bases, with 8 bases between them. CDR3 amino acids: CASSLGGASTDTQYF. The CDR3 region has the DNA TGTGCCAGCAGCTTAGGGGGAGCTAGCACAGATACGCAGTATTTT.

This chain connects TRBV15 to TRBJ1-5; unclear D gene. V lost 2 bases, J lost 4 bases, and 9 bases lay in between. CDR1 and CDR2 from the germline V gene are LNHNV and YYDKDF (reference sequence). The CDR3 runs to 14 residues. The CDR3 DNA is TGTGCCACCAGCAGACAAAGCCAAAATCAGCCCCAGCATTTT. It yields the protein CATSRQSQNQPQHF. Using reference TRBV15 and TRBJ1-5 for the parts outside the CDR3, the full variable domain is DAMVIQNPRYQVTQFGKPVTLSCSQTLNHNVMYWYQQKSSQAPKLLFHYYDKDFNNEADTPDNFQSRRPNTSFCFLDIRSPGLGDTAMYLCATSRQSQNQPQHFGDGTRLSIL.

The J gene is TRBJ1-1, the V gene TRBV4-2; no clear D. This CDR3 region has 15 residues. Germline CDR1 LGHNA, CDR2 YNFKEQ. V lost 1 base and J lost 2, with 11 bases in between. The CDR3 DNA sequence: TGTGCCAGCAGCCAAGGTGGTTGGACTAACACTGAAGCTTTCTTT. Protein product: CASSQGGWTNTEAFF.

The V gene is TRBV30, the J gene TRBJ1-4, with D maybe TRBD1 (5 bases). The CDR3 totals 13 residues. Deletions cut 2 bases from V and 8 bases from J, with 12 bases between. From germline, CDR1 is GTSNPN and CDR2 SVGIG (reference sequence). The CDR3 spells CAWSRGGREKLFF. As DNA, the CDR3 is TGTGCCTGGAGTCGGGGGGGAAGGGAAAAACTGTTTTTT.

The chain has TRBV7-3 and TRBJ2-5, with 15 bases matching TRBD2. The germline gives CDR1 SGHTA, CDR2 FQGTGA. The CDR3 is made up of 17 amino acids. The junction had 9 bases not matched to a gene; V was cut back by 5 bases and J by 5 bases. The CDR3, as DNA: TGTGCCAGCAGCCTCGGGACTAGCGGGGGGAAGGGGGAGACCCAGTACTTC. Its protein is CASSLGTSGGKGETQYF.

The chain joins TRBV19 to TRBJ2-7; D perhaps matches TRBD2 (5 bases). Trimming took off 3 bases at V and 5 bases at J, with 17 bases between the two ends. The germline gives CDR1 LNHDA, CDR2 SQIVND (reference sequence). CDR3 length: 15 residues. The CDR3 DNA follows: TGTGCCAGTAGTATGTTCGGGGAGATCGGGAACGAGCAGTACTTC. Its protein is CASSMFGEIGNEQYF.

The chain recombines TRBV7-2 with TRBJ2-7; 8 nucleotides align to TRBD1. The CDR3 consists of 17 residues. In germline, CDR1 is SGHTA, CDR2 FQGNSA. The ends lost 2 bases at V and 5 bases at J; junction bases unmatched: 14. This CDR3 reads CASSLIYQGQGRHEQYF. CDR3 in DNA: TGTGCCAGCAGCTTAATTTACCAAGGACAGGGACGTCACGAGCAGTACTTC. The whole variable domain, remainder taken from reference TRBV7-2 and TRBJ2-7, is GAGVSQSPSNKVTEKGKDVELRCDPISGHTALYWYRQSLGQGLEFLIYFQGNSAPDKSGLPSDRFSAERTGGSVSTLTIQRTQQEDSAVYLCASSLIYQGQGRHEQYFGPGTRLTVT.

The chain recombines TRBV14 with TRBJ2-3; tentative D call: TRBD1 (5 bases). This CDR3 contains 15 residues. CDR1 is SGHDN, CDR2 FVKESK, per germline. Trimming stripped 5 bases from V and 1 base from J, with 13 bases between. DNA of the CDR3: TGTGCCAGCAGCTCTGGGGCCTGGGGCACAGATACGCAGTATTTT. It codes for CASSSGAWGTDTQYF.

The chain is built from TRBV7-9 and TRBJ1-4; tentatively, D is TRBD1 (5 bases). Per the germline V gene, CDR1 is SEHNR and CDR2 is FQNEAQ (reference sequence). Trimming removed 7 bases at V and 5 bases at J, with 17 bases between. The CDR3 length is 15 residues. CDR3 sequence reads: CASIPFDRANEKLFF. CDR3 DNA: TGTGCCAGCATCCCGTTTGACAGAGCAAATGAAAAACTGTTTTTT. Full variable domain (outside the CDR3, taken from reference TRBV7-9 and TRBJ1-4): DTGVSQNPRHKITKRGQNVTFRCDPISEHNRLYWYRQTLGQGPEFLTYFQNEAQLEKSRLLSDRFSAERPKGSFSTLEIQRTEQGDSAMYLCASIPFDRANEKLFFGSGTQLSVL.

This chain uses TRBV10-3 with TRBJ2-7, with 16 bases identical to TRBD2. Germline values: CDR1 ENHRY, CDR2 SYGVKD. The CDR3 is 20 residues long. Germline trimming cut 0 bases from V and 5 bases from J; bases unmatched to any gene: 13. CDR3: CAISESGGTSGRAPPNEQYF. CDR3 coding DNA: TGTGCCATCAGTGAGTCAGGAGGGACTAGCGGGAGGGCCCCCCCGAACGAGCAGTACTTC.

The V call is TRBV7-2, the J call TRBJ2-7, with D perhaps TRBD2 (6 bases). Between the trimmed V and J ends, which lost 1 base and 5 bases, there was a span of 15 bases. The CDR3 has 15 amino acids. The germline V gene encodes CDR1 SGHTA and CDR2 FQGNSA. In DNA form, the CDR3 reads TGTGCCAGCAGCTTAGTGGGTCGGGGGTTCGACGAGCAGTACTTC. This translates into CASSLVGRGFDEQYF.

In this sample, this clone turned up many times. The chain recombines TRBV4-1 with TRBJ1-1, with TRBD1 as a possible D gene (5 bases). V lost 1 base to trimming and J lost 9 bases, with 15 bases between them. CDR1 is MGHRA and CDR2 is YSYEKL in the germline V gene. The CDR3 length is 14 residues. Here the CDR3 reads CASSQVLWGVQAFF. CDR3 in DNA: TGCGCCAGCAGCCAAGTACTTTGGGGGGTCCAAGCTTTCTTT.

The CDR3 region is CASSGRGRDSPLHF. In DNA form, the CDR3 reads TGTGCCAGCAGTGGTCGGGGGAGAGATTCACCCCTCCACTTT. This chain connects TRBV6-1 to TRBJ1-6, with TRBD1 as a possible D gene (5 bases). This CDR3 region has 14 residues. The V gene's germline CDR1 is MNHNS and CDR2 SASEGT. V was pared by 4 bases and J by 8 bases, with 12 bases between.